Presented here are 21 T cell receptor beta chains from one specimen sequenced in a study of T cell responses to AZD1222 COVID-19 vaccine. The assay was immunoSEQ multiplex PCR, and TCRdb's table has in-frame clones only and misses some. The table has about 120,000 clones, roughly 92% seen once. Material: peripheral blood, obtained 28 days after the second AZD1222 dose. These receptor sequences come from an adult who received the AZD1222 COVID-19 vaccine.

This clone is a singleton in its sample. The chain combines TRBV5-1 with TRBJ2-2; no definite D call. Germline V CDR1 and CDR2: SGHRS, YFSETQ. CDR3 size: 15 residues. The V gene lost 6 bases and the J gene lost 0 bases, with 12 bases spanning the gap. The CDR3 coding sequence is TGCGCCAGCACAACTGATACCGCGAACACCGGGGAGCTGTTTTTT. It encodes CASTTDTANTGELFF. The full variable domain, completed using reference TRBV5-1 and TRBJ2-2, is KAGVTQTPRYLIKTRGQQVTLSCSPISGHRSVSWYQQTPGQGLQFLFEYFSETQRNKGNFPGRFSGRQFSNSRSEMNVSTLELGDSALYLCASTTDTANTGELFFGEGSRLTVL.

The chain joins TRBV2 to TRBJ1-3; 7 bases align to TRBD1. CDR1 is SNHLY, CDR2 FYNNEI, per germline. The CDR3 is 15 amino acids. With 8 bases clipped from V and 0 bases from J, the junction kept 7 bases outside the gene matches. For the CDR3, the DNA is TGTGCCAGCTCTGGGGGGGACAGCTCTGGAAACACCATATATTTT. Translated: CASSGGDSSGNTIYF.

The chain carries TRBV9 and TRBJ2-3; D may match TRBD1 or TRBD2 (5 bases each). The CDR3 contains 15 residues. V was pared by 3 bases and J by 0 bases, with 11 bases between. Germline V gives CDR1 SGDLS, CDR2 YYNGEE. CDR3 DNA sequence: TGTGCCAGCAGCGGGGGGTTTGCTAGCACAGATACGCAGTATTTT. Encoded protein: CASSGGFASTDTQYF.

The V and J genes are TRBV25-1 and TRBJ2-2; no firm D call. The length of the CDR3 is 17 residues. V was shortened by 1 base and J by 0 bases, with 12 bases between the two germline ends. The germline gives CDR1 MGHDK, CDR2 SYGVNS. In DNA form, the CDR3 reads TGTGCCAGCAGTGAATTTCACAGCTATACGAACACCGGGGAGCTGTTTTTT. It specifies CASSEFHSYTNTGELFF.

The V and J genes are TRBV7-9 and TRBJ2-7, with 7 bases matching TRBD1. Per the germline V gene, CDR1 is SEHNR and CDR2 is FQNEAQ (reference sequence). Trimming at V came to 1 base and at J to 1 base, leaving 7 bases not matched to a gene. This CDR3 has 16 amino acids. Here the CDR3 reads CASSLVWDSFSYEQYF. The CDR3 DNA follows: TGTGCCAGCAGCTTAGTGTGGGACAGCTTTTCCTACGAGCAGTACTTC.

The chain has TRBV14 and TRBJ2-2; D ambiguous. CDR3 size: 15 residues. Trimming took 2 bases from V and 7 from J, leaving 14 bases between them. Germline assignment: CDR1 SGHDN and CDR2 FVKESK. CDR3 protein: CASSQLRSLGGELFF. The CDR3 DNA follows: TGTGCCAGCAGCCAACTCAGGAGTTTGGGCGGGGAGCTGTTTTTT.

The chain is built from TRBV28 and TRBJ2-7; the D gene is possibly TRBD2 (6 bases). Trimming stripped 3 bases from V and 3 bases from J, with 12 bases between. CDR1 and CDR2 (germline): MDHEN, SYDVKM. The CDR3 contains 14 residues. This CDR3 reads CASSFATGLYEQYF. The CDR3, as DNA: TGTGCCAGCAGTTTCGCTACGGGACTCTACGAGCAGTACTTC.

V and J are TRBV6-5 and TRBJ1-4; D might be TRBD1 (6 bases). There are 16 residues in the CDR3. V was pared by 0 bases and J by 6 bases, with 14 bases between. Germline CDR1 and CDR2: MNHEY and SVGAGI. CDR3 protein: CASSYSSGGDYEKLFF. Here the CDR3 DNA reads TGTGCCAGCAGTTACTCGTCCGGGGGCGATTATGAAAAACTGTTTTTT.

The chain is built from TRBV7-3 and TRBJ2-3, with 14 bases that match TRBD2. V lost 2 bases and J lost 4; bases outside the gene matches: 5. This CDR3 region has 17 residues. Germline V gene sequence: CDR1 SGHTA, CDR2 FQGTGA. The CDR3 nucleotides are TGTGCCAGCAGCTTATACGGACTAGCGGGGGGATCAGATACGCAGTATTTT. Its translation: CASSLYGLAGGSDTQYF. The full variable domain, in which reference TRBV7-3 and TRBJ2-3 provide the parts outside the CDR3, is GAGVSQTPSNKVTEKGKYVELRCDPISGHTALYWYRQSLGQGPEFLIYFQGTGAADDSGLPNDRFFAVRPEGSVSTLKIQRTERGDSAVYLCASSLYGLAGGSDTQYFGPGTRLTVL.

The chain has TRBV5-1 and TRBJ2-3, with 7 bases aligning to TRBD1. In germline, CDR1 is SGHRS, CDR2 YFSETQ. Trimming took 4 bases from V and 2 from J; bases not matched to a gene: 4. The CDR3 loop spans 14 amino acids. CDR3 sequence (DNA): TGCGCCAGCAGCAAAGGGACAGCCACAGATACGCAGTATTTT. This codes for CASSKGTATDTQYF.

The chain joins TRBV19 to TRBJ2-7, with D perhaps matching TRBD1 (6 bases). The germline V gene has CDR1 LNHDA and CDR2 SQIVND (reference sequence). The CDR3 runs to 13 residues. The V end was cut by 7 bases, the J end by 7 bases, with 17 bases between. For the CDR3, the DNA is TGTGCCAGTAAGGGCCCTACAACAGGGGAGCAGTACTTC. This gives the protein CASKGPTTGEQYF.

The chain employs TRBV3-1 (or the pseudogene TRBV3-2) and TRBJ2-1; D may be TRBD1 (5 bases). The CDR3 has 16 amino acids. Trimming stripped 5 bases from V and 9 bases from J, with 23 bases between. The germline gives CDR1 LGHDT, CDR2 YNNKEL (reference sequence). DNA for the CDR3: TGTGCCAGCAGCTATTGGGGAACGGCAGGGAAAAGTGAGCAGTTCTTC. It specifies CASSYWGTAGKSEQFF.

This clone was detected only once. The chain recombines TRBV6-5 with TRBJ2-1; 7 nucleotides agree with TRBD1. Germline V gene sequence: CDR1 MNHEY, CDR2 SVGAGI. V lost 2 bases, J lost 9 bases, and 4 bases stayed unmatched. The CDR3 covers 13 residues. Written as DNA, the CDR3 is TGTGCCAGCAGTTACCGACAGGGTATTGAGCAGTTCTTC. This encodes CASSYRQGIEQFF.

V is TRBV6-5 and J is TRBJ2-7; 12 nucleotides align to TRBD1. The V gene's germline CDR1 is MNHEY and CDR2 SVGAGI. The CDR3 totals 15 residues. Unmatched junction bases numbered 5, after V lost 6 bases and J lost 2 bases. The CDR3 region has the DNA TGTGCCAGCAGGCTGGGGACAGGGGGCGCCTACGAGCAGTACTTC. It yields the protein CASRLGTGGAYEQYF.

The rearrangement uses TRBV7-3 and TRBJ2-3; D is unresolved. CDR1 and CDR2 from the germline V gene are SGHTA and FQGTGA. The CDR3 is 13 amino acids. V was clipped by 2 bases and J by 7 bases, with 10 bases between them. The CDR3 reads CASSLGGFHTQYF. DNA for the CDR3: TGTGCCAGCAGCTTAGGCGGTTTCCATACGCAGTATTTT.

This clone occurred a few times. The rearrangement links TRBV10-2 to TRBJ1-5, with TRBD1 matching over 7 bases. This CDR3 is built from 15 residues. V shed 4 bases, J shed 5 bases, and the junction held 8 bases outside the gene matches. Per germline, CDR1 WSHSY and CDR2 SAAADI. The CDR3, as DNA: TGCGCCAGCAGTGTGAACAGGGGAATGGATCAGCCCCAGCATTTT. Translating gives CASSVNRGMDQPQHF.

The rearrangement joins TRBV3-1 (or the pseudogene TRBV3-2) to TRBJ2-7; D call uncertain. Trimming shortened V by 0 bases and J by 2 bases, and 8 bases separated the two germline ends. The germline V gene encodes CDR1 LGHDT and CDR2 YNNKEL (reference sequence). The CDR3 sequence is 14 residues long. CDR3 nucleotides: TGTGCCAGCAGCCAAGATGAGCTCGCCTACGAGCAGTACTTC. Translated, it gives CASSQDELAYEQYF.

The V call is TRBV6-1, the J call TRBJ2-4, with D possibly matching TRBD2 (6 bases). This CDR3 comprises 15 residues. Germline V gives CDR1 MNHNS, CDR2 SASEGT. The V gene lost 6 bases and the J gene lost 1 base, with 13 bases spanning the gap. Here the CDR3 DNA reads TGTGCCAGCAGCCTCGGGAGTAGGGCCAAAAACATTCAGTACTTC. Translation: CASSLGSRAKNIQYF.

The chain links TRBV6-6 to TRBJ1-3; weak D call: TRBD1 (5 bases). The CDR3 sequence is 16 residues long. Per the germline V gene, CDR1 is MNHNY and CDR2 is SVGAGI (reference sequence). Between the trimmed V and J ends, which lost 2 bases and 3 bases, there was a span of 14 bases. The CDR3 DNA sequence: TGTGCCAGCAGTTACCCTCCCGGGGGAGGTGGAAACACCATATATTTT. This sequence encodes CASSYPPGGGGNTIYF.

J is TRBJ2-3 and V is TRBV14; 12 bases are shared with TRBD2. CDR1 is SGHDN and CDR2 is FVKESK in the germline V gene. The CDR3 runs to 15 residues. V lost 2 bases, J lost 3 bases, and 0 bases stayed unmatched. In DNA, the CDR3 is TGTGCCAGCAGCCAACTAGCGGGAGGGACAGATACGCAGTATTTT. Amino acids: CASSQLAGGTDTQYF.

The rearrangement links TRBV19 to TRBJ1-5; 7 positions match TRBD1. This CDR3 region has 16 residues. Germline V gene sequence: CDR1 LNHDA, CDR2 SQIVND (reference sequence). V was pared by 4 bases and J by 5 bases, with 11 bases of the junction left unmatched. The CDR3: CASSNREQGIDQPQHF. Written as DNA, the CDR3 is TGTGCCAGTAGTAATCGGGAACAGGGGATCGATCAGCCCCAGCATTTT. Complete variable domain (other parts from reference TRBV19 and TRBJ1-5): DGGITQSPKYLFRKEGQNVTLSCEQNLNHDAMYWYRQDPGQGLRLIYYSQIVNDFQKGDIAEGYSVSREKKESFPLTVTSAQKNPTAFYLCASSNREQGIDQPQHFGDGTRLSIL.